The clone carrying this T cell receptor (beta chain) was seen repeatedly, ten times or more. The data originate from a study of human T cells and chemical hapten exposure. Authors' methods: Counts of TCRs in each sample centred on a median of around 100,000 and extended from about 20,000 to 690,000. From the RACE reads, TCRdb called clonotypes with MiXCR, one entry per CDR3 protein. None of the V and J calls come from the authors' own analysis; TCRdb made them. The sample consists of some 65,000 distinct CDR3 sequences, approximately 6.1% of them appearing once. CDR1 and CDR2 from the germline V gene are MGHDK and SYGVNS. This CDR3 is 12 amino acids long. The V gene end was trimmed by 7 bases and the J gene end by 8 bases; junction bases not matched to a gene: 6. Described time point: healthy volunteer bleed at 6 weeks. The study extracted total RNA from unfractionated whole blood.

The chain recombines TRBV25-1 with TRBJ1-2, with 8 bases fitting TRBD1. Sequenced material: whole blood. This TCR was recovered from a female donor in good health. Some clones in this sample may be carry-over from other donors' samples. In DNA, the CDR3 is TGTGCCAGCACTGGACAGGGTCGGGGCTACACCTTC. It specifies CASTGQGRGYTF.